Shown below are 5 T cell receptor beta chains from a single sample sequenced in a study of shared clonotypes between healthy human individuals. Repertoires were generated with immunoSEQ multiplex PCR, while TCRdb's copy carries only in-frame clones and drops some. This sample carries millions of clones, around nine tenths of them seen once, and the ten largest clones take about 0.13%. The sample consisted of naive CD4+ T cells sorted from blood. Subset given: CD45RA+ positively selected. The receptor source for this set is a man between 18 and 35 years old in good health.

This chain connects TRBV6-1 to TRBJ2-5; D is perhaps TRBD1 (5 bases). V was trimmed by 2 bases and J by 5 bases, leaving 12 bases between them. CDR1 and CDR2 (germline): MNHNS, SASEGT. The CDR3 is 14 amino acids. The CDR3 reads CASSEQGFGETQYF. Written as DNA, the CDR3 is TGTGCCAGCAGTGAACAGGGTTTTGGGGAGACCCAGTACTTC.

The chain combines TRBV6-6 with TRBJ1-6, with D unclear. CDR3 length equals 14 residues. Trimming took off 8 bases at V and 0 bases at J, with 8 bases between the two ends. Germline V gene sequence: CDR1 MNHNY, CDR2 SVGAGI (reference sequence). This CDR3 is CASRGSSYNSPLHF. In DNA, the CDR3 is TGTGCCAGCCGGGGTAGCTCCTATAATTCACCCCTCCACTTT.

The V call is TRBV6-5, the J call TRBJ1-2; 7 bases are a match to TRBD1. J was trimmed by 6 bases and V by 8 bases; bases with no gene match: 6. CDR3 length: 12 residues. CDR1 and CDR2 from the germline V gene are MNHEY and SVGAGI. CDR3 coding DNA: TGTGCCAGCGCACAGGGGATAAATGGCTACACCTTC. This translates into CASAQGINGYTF.

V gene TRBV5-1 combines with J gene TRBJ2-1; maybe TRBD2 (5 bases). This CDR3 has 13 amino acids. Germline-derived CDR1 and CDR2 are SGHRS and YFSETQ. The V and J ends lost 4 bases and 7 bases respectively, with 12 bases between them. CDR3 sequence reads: CASSPDSQNEQFF. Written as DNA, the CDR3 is TGCGCCAGCAGCCCGGACTCACAGAATGAGCAGTTCTTC.

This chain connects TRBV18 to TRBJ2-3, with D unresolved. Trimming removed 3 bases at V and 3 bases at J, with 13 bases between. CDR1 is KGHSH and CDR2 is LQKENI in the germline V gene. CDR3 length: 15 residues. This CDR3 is CASSPLAVGTDTQYF. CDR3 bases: TGTGCCAGCTCACCGCTCGCGGTGGGGACAGATACGCAGTATTTT.